This T cell receptor (beta chain) was retrieved from a study of T-cell reconstitution after alpha-beta-depleted transplantation in children. This clonotype came up a few times. Unique molecular identifiers were incorporated when the TCRbeta library was constructed. Via MiXCR, TCRdb re-called the PCR reads, giving one row per CDR3 protein. The table records some 520,000 distinct CDR3 sequences, over 25% of them present only once. The length of the CDR3 is 15 residues. CDR1 is SGHTA, CDR2 FQGNSA, per germline. V lost 1 base, J lost 5 bases, and 3 bases stayed unmatched. This receptor was identified in a human donor who donated a stem cell graft to a child with aplastic anemia. The specimen comprised PBMCs from the stem cell graft donor, sampled from the stem cell graft. The chain carries TRBV7-2 and TRBJ1-3; TRBD1 agrees at 9 bases. The CDR3 bases are TGTGCCAGCAGCTTAGGGGGGACAGGGCGAAACACCATATATTTT. The encoded protein is CASSLGGTGRNTIYF.